Listed below are T cell receptor beta chains from one sample, sequenced in a study of blood T cell repertoires in COVID-19. Produced via immunoSEQ multiplex PCR; TCRdb's table is partial and in-frame only. The sample has around 70,000 clones; 80% are singletons. Material: peripheral blood. The receptors stem from a human donor in a cohort sampled during active COVID-19. The conserved cysteine and the conserved F or W are not part of the CDR3 here.

CDR3aa: ASSLEGGGTDTQY; v_gene: TRBV5-4; j_gene: TRBJ2-3
CDR3aa: ASSATSALSSYEQY; v_gene: TRBV7-2; j_gene: TRBJ2-7
CDR3aa: ASSIVSGGKRGYT; v_gene: TRBV19; j_gene: TRBJ1-2
CDR3aa: ASRLDGSTEAF; v_gene: TRBV12-3/TRBV12-4; j_gene: TRBJ1-1
CDR3aa: ASSFGTSGSMYEQY; v_gene: TRBV18; j_gene: TRBJ2-7
CDR3aa: ASSQRTSEQY; v_gene: TRBV13; j_gene: TRBJ2-7
CDR3aa: ATSSPSGRINEQF; v_gene: TRBV24-1; j_gene: TRBJ2-1
CDR3aa: ASSWTGGKGSGYT; v_gene: TRBV27; j_gene: TRBJ1-2
CDR3aa: ASSVQGRGTDTQY; v_gene: TRBV9; j_gene: TRBJ2-3
CDR3aa: ASSQEKSGATGELF; v_gene: TRBV3-1/TRBV3-2; j_gene: TRBJ2-2
CDR3aa: ASSQDRDSREQY; v_gene: TRBV3-1/TRBV3-2; j_gene: TRBJ2-7
CDR3aa: ASTPGQGARYGYT; v_gene: TRBV28; j_gene: TRBJ1-2
CDR3aa: ASSRPDRGTDTQY; v_gene: TRBV21-1; j_gene: TRBJ2-3
CDR3aa: ASSVGAGVNEKLF; v_gene: TRBV9; j_gene: TRBJ1-4
CDR3aa: ASARTFSYEQY; v_gene: TRBV19; j_gene: TRBJ2-7
CDR3aa: ASSVVPGNQILNTEAF; v_gene: TRBV9; j_gene: TRBJ1-1